Reported below is one T cell receptor beta chain. The antigen remains undetermined. V lost 2 bases to trimming and J lost 1 base, with 12 bases between them. Germline V gene data show CDR1 as MNHEY and CDR2 as SVGAGI. This CDR3 comprises 15 residues. The data were produced by immunoSEQ multiplex PCR, yet TCRdb's version contains in-frame clones alone and is incomplete. The sample records some 20,000 clones, roughly nine tenths being singletons. This sample was taken from a study of T cells in localized non-small cell lung cancer. General study results and limits: Measurement of T cell clonality placed uninvolved adjacent lung highest, above the level in tumor. Since sequencing was restricted to only one region of the tumor, intratumor heterogeneity remains a possibility. Median roughly 57 top-100 tumor clones were shared with paired adjacent lung. Elevated blood T cell density was associated with longer overall survival.

The chain couples TRBV6-5 to TRBJ2-7, with a possible D match to TRBD2 (6 bases). This clonotype was obtained from a woman between 35 and 75 years old with stage I lung adenocarcinoma. The input for sequencing was peripheral blood, taken before any cancer treatment. The CDR3 coding sequence is TGTGCCAGCAGTTACGGCGGGGAGGCTTCCTACGAGCAGTACTTC. Translation: CASSYGGEASYEQYF.